This T cell receptor (beta chain) was observed in a study of T cells after yellow fever vaccination. The overall study: Low-cell-number fractions were prepared with SMART-Seq v4 Ultra Low Input.

Study observations and caveats: Among primary-vaccination clones, most reappeared after the booster, at roughly 96% for CD4 and about 90% for CD8. Sorted repertoires could include abundant contaminating clonotypes from bulk cells.

V shed 1 base and J 7 bases; nucleotides not matched to a gene: 1. This CDR3 region has 15 residues. Germline values: CDR1 SGHNT, CDR2 YYREEE (reference sequence). For TCR, cDNA came from 5'RACE template switching, which added a universal primer site and UMIs. Each CDR3 protein is one row after TCRdb ran MiXCR on the 5' RACE reads. The table records over 250,000 distinct CDR3 sequences, approximately 4% of them present only once. About this clonotype itself: Its antigen is currently unknown.

Sequenced here: PBMCs, sampled 5 days after the yellow fever booster vaccination. This sequence originates from a man younger than 35 who received the YFV17D yellow fever vaccine. The chain uses TRBV5-4 and TRBJ2-1; 14 nucleotides line up with TRBD2. The CDR3 nucleotides read TGTGCCAGCAGCTTGAGACTAGCGGGGGGGAATGAGCAGTTCTTC. It encodes CASSLRLAGGNEQFF. The full variable domain, with the rest looked up from reference TRBV5-4 and TRBJ2-1, is ETGVTQSPTHLIKTRGQQVTLRCSSQSGHNTVSWYQQALGQGPQFIFQYYREEENGRGNFPPRFSGLQFPNYSSELNVNALELDDSALYLCASSLRLAGGNEQFFGPGTRLTVL.